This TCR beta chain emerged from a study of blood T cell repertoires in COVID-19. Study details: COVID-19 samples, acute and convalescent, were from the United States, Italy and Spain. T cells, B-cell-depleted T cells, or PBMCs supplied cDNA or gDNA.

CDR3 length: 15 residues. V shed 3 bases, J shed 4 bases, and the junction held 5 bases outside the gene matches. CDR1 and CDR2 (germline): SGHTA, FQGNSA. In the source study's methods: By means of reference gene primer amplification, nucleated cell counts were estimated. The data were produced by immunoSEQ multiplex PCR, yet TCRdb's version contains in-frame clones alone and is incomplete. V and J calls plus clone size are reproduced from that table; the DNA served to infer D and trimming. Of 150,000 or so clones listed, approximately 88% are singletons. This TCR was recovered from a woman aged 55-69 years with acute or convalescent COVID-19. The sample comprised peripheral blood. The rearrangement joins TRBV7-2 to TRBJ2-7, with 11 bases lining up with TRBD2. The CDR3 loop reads CASSFGTSGEYEQYF. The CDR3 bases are TGTGCCAGCAGCTTCGGGACTAGCGGCGAGTACGAGCAGTACTTC.